This TCR beta chain was sequenced in a study of blood T cells in healthy people across ages (dated by TCRdb to 2015 to 2017). Study-level background: In model experiments, template switching captured about one uniquely barcoded TCR beta cDNA molecule for every two T cells. To avoid experimental bias, donors of different ages were spread randomly across the sequencing lanes. Using deep sequencing normalized with unique cDNA molecular identifiers, the study measured how TCR beta repertoire diversity changes with age. The study analyzed two additional independent replicas of 1 million unique cDNA reads from the same blood draw for two donors, one aged 18 to 30 and one aged 80 or older. Four age groups were formed from the donors: young (average 16 years), middle-aged (approximately 42), aged (about 68) and long-lived (more than 75). What the research found in general, with its limitations: Estimates of total diversity based on one million sequenced T cells were considered lower bounds and underestimates. Observed TCR beta diversity correlated strongly with the percentage of naive T cells measured by flow cytometry. Compared with the aged group, the long-lived group had more naive CD4+ T cells, fewer expanded clones and increased TCR diversity, a pattern suggesting age selection. Observed TCR beta diversity per million T cells fell roughly linearly with age, and a significant reduction was already apparent by age roughly 40. Conclusive comparison of naive and antigen-experienced compartments was prevented by the profiling of bulk unsorted PBMCs. Because donor CMV infection status was unknown, age-related changes in expanded clonotypes were potentially confounded.

This clonotype has a handful of counts. No antigen is known for it. Per-nucleotide qualities are absent, and no much larger clonotype sits a single base away. CDR3 length: 18 amino acids, cysteine to phenylalanine. Only the CDR3 DNA stays, 54 bases, in frame from base 1. After removal of 3 bases from V and 4 bases from J, the junction retains 15 bases not matched to a gene. CDR1 and CDR2 are drawn from the germline V gene: SGHVS, FNYEAQ. The roughly 39 donors, aged 6 to 90 years, were systemically healthy Caucasian individuals from Russia. Each donor gave ten milliliters of peripheral blood, drawn into EDTA-treated Vacutainer tubes. Ficoll-Paque density-gradient centrifugation was used to isolate PBMCs, with at least 6.5 million per sample. Total RNA, at least 5 micrograms per sample, was extracted from PBMCs with Trizol reagent. Naive CD45RAhigh/CD27high T cell percentages were measured by flow cytometry on a PBMC aliquot from every donor.

The protocol used for the library was 5' RACE. Sequencing took place on an Illumina HiSeq 2500. A second PCR of about 6 to 11 cycles was performed with a sample-barcoded 5' primer and a J-beta primer mix. A template-switch 5' adaptor carrying 12 random nucleotides introduced a unique molecular identifier onto each TCR beta cDNA molecule. Each sample yielded at least 2.5 million CDR3-containing paired-end reads. All of the RNA was converted into first-strand cDNA using the Mint cDNA synthesis kit, with a TRBC-specific oligonucleotide serving as the primer. Following uracil-DNA glycosylase treatment, a first 18-cycle PCR with universal primers M1SS and BC2_uni_R was performed on all cDNA. The authors' pipeline ran thus. Normalization of each sample was performed by random selection of 1 million high-quality reads, each carrying a distinct molecular identifier. Reads with shared molecular identifiers were discarded instead of being binned into consensus sequences. MiTCR, set to a Q25 quality threshold and the strictest error-elimination algorithm, was used for CDR3 identification, clonotype clustering and error correction. A nonparametric unseen species model with Euler transformation was used to estimate a lower bound on total TCR beta diversity. Through fastp at Q25 and MiXCR, TCRdb rebuilt clones from the public reads, retaining in-frame beta chains. Here each entry gathers all rows of one CDR3 protein and keeps the most common genes and DNA. It is TCRdb's table, rather than the study itself, that gives the V and J calls and clone size. Here the sample has some 1.5 million distinct CDR3 sequences; about 30% occur a single time. The ten largest make up 7% to 9% of the sample.

The sample taken for sequencing was blood. This receptor was identified in a woman aged 25 to 39 in good health. The sequence is built from TRBV7-6 and TRBJ2-3, with 8 bases aligning to TRBD2. The DNA sequence is TGTGCCAGCAGCTTGAAGCTGAGAAGCGGGAGTAGTCCAGATACGCAGTATTTT. Its protein product is CASSLKLRSGSSPDTQYF.